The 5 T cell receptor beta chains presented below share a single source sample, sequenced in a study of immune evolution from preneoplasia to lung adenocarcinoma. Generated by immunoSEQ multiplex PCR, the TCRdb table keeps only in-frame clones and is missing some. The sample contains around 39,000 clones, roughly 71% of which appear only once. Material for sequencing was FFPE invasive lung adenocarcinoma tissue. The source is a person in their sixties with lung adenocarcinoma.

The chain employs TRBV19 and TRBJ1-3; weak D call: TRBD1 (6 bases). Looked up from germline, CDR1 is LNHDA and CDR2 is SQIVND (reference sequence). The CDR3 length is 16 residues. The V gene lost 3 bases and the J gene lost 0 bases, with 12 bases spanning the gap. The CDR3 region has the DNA TGTGCCAGTAGTATTACTGGGACATTCTCTGGAAACACCATATATTTT. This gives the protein CASSITGTFSGNTIYF.

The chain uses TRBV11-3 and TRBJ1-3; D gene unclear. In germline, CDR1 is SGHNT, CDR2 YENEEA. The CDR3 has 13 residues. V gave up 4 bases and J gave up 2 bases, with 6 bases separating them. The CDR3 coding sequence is TGTGCCAGCAGCTCGGGCCCTGGAAACACCATATATTTT. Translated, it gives CASSSGPGNTIYF.

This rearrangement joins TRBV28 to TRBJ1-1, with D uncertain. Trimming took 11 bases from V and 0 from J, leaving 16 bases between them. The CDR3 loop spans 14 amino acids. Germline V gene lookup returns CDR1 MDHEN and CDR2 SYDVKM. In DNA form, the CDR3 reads TGTGCCGGGTCCTCACACCAACTGAACACTGAAGCTTTCTTT. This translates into CAGSSHQLNTEAFF.

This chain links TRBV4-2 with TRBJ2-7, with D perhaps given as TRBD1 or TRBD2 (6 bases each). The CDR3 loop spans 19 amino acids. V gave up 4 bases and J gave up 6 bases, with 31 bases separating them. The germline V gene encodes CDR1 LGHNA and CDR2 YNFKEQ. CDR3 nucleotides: TGTGCCAGCAGCCGACAAGTGCGGTTAGCGGACAGTGGAAGCCGCGAGCAGTACTTC. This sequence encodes CASSRQVRLADSGSREQYF.

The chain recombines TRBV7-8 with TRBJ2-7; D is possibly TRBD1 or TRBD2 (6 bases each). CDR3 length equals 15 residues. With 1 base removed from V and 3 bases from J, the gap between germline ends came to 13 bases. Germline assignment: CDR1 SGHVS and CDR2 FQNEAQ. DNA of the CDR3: TGTGCCAGCAGCTTAGGGGGGGCGCGACTCTACGAGCAGTACTTC. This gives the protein CASSLGGARLYEQYF. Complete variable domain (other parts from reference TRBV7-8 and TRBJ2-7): GAGVSQSPRYKVAKRGQDVALRCDPISGHVSLFWYQQALGQGPEFLTYFQNEAQLDKSGLPSDRFFAERPEGSVSTLKIQRTQQEDSAVYLCASSLGGARLYEQYFGPGTRLTVT.